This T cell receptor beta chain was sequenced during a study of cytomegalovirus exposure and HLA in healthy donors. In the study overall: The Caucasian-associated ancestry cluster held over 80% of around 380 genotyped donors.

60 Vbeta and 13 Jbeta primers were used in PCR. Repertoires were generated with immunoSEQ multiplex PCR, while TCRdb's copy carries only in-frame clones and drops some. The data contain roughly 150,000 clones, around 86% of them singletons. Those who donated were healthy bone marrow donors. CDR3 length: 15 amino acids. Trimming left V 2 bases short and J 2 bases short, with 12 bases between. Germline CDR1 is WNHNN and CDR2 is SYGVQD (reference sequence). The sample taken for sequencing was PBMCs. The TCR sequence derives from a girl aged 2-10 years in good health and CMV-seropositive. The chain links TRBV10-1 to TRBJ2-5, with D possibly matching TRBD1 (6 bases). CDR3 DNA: TGCGCCAGCAGTGAGGGGCAGGGGTCGCAAGAGACCCAGTACTTC. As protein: CASSEGQGSQETQYF.